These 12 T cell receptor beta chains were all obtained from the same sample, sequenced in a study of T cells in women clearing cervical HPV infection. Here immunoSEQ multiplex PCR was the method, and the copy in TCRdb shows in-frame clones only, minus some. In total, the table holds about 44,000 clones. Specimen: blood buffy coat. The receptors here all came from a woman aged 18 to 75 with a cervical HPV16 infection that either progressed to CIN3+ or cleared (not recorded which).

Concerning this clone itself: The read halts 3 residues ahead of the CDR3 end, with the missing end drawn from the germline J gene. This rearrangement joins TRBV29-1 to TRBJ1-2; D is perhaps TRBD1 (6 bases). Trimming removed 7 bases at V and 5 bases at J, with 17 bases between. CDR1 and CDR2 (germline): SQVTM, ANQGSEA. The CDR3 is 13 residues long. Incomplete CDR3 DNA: TGCAGCGACCTAGGACAGACCAATTATGGC. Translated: CSDLGQTNYG. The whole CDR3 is CSDLGQTNYGYTF.

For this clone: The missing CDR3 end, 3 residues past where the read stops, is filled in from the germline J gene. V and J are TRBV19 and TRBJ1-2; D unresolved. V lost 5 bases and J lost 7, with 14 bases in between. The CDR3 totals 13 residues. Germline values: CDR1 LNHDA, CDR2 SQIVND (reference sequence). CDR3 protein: CASSASPEGGYTF. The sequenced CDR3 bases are TGTGCCAGTAGTGCCTCCCCCGAGGGTGGC.

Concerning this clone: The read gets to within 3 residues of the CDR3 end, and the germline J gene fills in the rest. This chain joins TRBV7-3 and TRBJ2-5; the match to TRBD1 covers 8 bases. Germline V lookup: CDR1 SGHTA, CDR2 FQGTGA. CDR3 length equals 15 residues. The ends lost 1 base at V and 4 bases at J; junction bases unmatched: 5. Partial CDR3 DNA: TGTGCCAGCAGCTTAATAACAGGGGGTAGAGAGACC. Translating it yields CASSLITGGRET. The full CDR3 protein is CASSLITGGRETQYF.

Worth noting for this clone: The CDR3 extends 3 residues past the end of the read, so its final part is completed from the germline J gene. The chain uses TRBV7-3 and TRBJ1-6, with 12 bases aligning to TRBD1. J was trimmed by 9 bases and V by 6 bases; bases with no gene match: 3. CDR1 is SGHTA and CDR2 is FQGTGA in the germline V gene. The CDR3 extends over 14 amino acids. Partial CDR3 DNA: TGTGCCAGCAGGGGACAGGGGGCAGGTTCACCC. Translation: CASRGQGAGSP. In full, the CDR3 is CASRGQGAGSPLHF.

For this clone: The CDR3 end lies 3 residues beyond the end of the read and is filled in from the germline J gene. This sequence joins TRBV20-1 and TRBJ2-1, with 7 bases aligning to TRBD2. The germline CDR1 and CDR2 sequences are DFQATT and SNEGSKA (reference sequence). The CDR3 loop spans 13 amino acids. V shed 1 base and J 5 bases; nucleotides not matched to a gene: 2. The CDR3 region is CSARGGRNNEQFF. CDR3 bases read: TGCAGTGCTAGAGGCGGGAGAAACAATGAG.

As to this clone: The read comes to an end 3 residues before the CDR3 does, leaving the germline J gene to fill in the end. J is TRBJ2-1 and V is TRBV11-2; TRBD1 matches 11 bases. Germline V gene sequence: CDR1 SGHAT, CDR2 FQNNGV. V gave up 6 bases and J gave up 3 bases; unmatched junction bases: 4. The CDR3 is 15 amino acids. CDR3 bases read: TGTGCCAGCAGGCCTGGGACAGGGGGCTACAATGAG. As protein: CASRPGTGGYNE. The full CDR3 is CASRPGTGGYNEQFF.

The CDR3 loop reads CASSENRVSAKNIQYF. The DNA read from the CDR3 is TGTGCCAGTAGTGAGAACAGGGTGTCGGCCAAAAACATT. The chain uses TRBV19 and TRBJ2-4; tentative D call: TRBD1 (6 bases). The DNA ends 3 residues before the CDR3 does, and the rest of the CDR3 is filled in from the germline J gene. The V end lost 5 bases, the J end lost 1 base, and 15 bases lay between the germline ends. This CDR3 has 16 amino acids. The germline V gene has CDR1 LNHDA and CDR2 SQIVND (reference sequence).

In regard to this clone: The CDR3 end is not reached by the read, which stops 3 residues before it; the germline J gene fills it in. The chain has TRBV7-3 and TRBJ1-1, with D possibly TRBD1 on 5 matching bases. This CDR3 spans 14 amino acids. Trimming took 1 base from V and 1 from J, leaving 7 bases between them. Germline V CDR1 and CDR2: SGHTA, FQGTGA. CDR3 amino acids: CASSLIGGNTEAFF. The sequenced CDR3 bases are TGTGCCAGCAGCTTAATCGGGGGGAACACTGAA.

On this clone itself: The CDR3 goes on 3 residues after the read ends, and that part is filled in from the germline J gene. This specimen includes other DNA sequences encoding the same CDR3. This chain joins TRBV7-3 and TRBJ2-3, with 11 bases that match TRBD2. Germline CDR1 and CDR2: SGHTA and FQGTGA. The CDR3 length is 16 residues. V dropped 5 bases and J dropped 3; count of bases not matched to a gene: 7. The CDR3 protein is CASSPYSGGGTDTQYF. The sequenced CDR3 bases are TGTGCCAGCAGCCCCTATAGCGGGGGGGGTACAGATACG.

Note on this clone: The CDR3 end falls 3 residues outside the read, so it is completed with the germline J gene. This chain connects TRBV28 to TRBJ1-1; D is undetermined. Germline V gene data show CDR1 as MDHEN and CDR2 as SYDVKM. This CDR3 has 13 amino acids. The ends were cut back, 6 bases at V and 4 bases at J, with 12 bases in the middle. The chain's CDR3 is CASSPPQVTEAFF. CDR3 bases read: TGTGCCAGCAGCCCACCCCAGGTCACTGAA.

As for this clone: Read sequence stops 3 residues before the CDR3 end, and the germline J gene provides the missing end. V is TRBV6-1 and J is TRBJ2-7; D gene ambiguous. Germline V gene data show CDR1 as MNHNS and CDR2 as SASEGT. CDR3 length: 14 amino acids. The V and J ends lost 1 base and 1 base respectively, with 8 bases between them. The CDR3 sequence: CASSEGAPSYEQYF. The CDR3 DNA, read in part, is TGTGCCAGCAGTGAAGGGGCTCCTTCCTACGAG.

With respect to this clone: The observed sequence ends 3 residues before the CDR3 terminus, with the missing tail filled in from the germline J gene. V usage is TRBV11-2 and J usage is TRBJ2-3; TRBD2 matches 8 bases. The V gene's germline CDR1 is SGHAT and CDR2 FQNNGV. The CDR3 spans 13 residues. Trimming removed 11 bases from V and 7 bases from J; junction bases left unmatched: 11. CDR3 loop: CAFRREVGNTQYF. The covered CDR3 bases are TGTGCCTTTCGGCGGGAGGTAGGAAATACG. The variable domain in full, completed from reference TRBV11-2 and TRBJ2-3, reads EAGVAQSPRYKIIEKRQSVAFWCNPISGHATLYWYQQILGQGPKLLIQFQNNGVVDDSQLPKDRFSAERLKGVDSTLKIQPAKLEDSAVYLCAFRREVGNTQYFGPGTRLTVL.